One and the same sample provided the 25 T cell receptor beta chains below, sequenced in a study of early T cells in non-severe SARS-CoV-2 infection. MiXCR, applied by TCRdb to the 5' RACE reads, yields one record per CDR3 protein. The table lists fewer than 65,000 distinct CDR3 sequences, about 10% of them singletons. Input material: whole blood. The source of these receptors is an adult who was a healthcare worker with PCR-confirmed SARS-CoV-2 infection or an uninfected control (not recorded which).

With regard to this clonotype: A much larger clone lies a single base off, so this may be a read error. The chain employs TRBV20-1 and TRBJ2-7; 12 bases are a match to TRBD2. V dropped 4 bases and J dropped 6; count of bases not matched to a gene: 10. The CDR3 length is 15 residues. Germline CDR1 reads DFQATT; CDR2 reads SNEGSKA (reference sequence). CDR3 residues: CSATLLAGGSIEQYF. The CDR3, as DNA: TGCAGTGCTACCCTTCTAGCGGGAGGGTCTATCGAGCAGTACTTC.

This clonotype was picked up many times. The chain uses TRBV11-3 and TRBJ2-2; TRBD2 matches 10 bases. Germline CDR1 is SGHNT and CDR2 is YENEEA. Trimming removed 6 bases from V and 5 bases from J; junction bases left unmatched: 18. CDR3 length equals 19 residues. The CDR3 DNA reads as TGTGCCAGCAGATCCCTGATGAGTCTAGCGGGAGCAAGGACCGGGGAGCTGTTTTTT. Translating it yields CASRSLMSLAGARTGELFF.

This clonotype was seen at least ten times. The CDR3 protein is CASSWDSGNSPLHF. CDR3 in DNA: TGTGCCAGCAGCTGGGACAGCGGTAATTCACCCCTCCACTTT. The chain is built from TRBV7-2 and TRBJ1-6; 7 nucleotides align to TRBD1. Germline CDR1 and CDR2: SGHTA and FQGNSA. Unmatched junction bases numbered 3, after V lost 4 bases and J lost 6 bases. CDR3 length: 14 amino acids.

This clonotype occurred many times. V is TRBV7-3 and J is TRBJ2-1; D remains unclear. The CDR3 is made up of 15 amino acids. Germline lookup yields CDR1 SGHTA and CDR2 FQGTGA. V shed 2 bases and J shed 2 bases, with 10 bases lying between them. The CDR3 bases are TGTGCCAGCAGCTTATCAGTAGGAACCTACAATGAGCAGTTCTTC. Amino acid sequence: CASSLSVGTYNEQFF.

This clonotype was seen repeatedly, ten times or more. This sequence joins TRBV11-2 and TRBJ2-3, with 12 nucleotides matching TRBD2. The V segment lost 1 base and the J segment 1 base; nucleotides outside the gene matches: 3. This CDR3 contains 17 residues. Germline V lookup: CDR1 SGHAT, CDR2 FQNNGV. The DNA of the CDR3 is TGTGCCAGCAGCTTAGCGACTAGCGGGAGCGGCACAGATACGCAGTATTTT. This translates into CASSLATSGSGTDTQYF.

The genes are TRBV29-1 and TRBJ2-5, with no clear D. Germline V CDR1 and CDR2: SQVTM, ANQGSEA. V was shortened by 3 bases and J by 0 bases, with 5 bases between the two germline ends. CDR3 length equals 12 residues. CDR3 bases: TGCAGCGTTGAGCCTGACCAAGAGACCCAGTACTTC. Protein: CSVEPDQETQYF.

V gene TRBV6-6 combines with J gene TRBJ2-1; possible D gene TRBD2, 6 bases. The germline V gene has CDR1 MNHNY and CDR2 SVGAGI (reference sequence). The CDR3 extends over 14 amino acids. V gave up 7 bases and J gave up 5 bases, with 15 bases separating them. For the CDR3, the DNA is TGTGCCAGCACCCAAGGAGCGGGCCACAATGAGCAGTTCTTC. Translated, it gives CASTQGAGHNEQFF.

The chain employs TRBV28 and TRBJ2-3; D is unclear. This CDR3 comprises 12 residues. Germline-derived CDR1 and CDR2 are MDHEN and SYDVKM. The ends were cut back, 7 bases at V and 4 bases at J, with 9 bases in the middle. The CDR3 DNA follows: TGTGCCAGCAATCGTAGCCCAGATACGCAGTATTTT. The encoded protein is CASNRSPDTQYF.

This clonotype was counted ten times or more. The rearrangement uses TRBV14 and TRBJ2-5, with 12 bases fitting TRBD2. With 10 bases clipped from V and 4 bases from J, the junction kept 7 bases outside the gene matches. CDR1 and CDR2 (germline): SGHDN, FVKESK. CDR3 length: 14 residues. As DNA, the CDR3 is TGTGCCAACCGACTAGCGGGAGATGGAGAGACCCAGTACTTC. Protein: CANRLAGDGETQYF.

This clonotype was seen only a few times. V is TRBV19 and J is TRBJ2-1; the D gene is possibly TRBD2 (5 bases). CDR1 LNHDA and CDR2 SQIVND come from the germline V gene (reference sequence). The V end was cut by 4 bases, the J end by 6 bases, with 10 bases between. This CDR3 is 13 amino acids long. The CDR3 region has the DNA TGTGCCAGTAGTAACCCTAGCTCCAATGAGCAGTTCTTC. As protein: CASSNPSSNEQFF.

This clonotype was found many times. The CDR3 spells CASSPRVGLAGGSHEQFF. The CDR3 coding sequence is TGTGCCAGCAGCCCAAGGGTCGGACTAGCGGGAGGAAGCCATGAGCAGTTCTTC. V and J are TRBV7-9 and TRBJ2-1, with 14 bases that match TRBD2. Trimming at V came to 5 bases and at J to 8 bases, leaving 14 bases not matched to a gene. CDR1 and CDR2 (germline): SEHNR, FQNEAQ (reference sequence). The CDR3 spans 18 residues.

The chain couples TRBV20-1 to TRBJ2-1; D gene uncertain. V lost 1 base to trimming and J lost 6 bases, with 7 bases between them. Germline CDR1 DFQATT, CDR2 SNEGSKA (reference sequence). This CDR3 is built from 12 residues. The CDR3 here is CSARVVSNEQFF. The CDR3 coding sequence is TGCAGTGCTAGAGTGGTTTCCAATGAGCAGTTCTTC.

This clonotype was counted many times. The chain uses TRBV2 and TRBJ1-5, with D possibly TRBD1 on 5 matching bases. The germline V and J ends were trimmed by 3 bases and 4 bases, with 13 bases remaining between them. This CDR3 is built from 15 residues. Germline assignment: CDR1 SNHLY and CDR2 FYNNEI. As DNA, the CDR3 is TGTGCCAGCAGTGATTGGCAGGGATGGAATCAGCCCCAGCATTTT. Encoded protein: CASSDWQGWNQPQHF.

The V and J genes are TRBV6-2 or TRBV6-3 and TRBJ2-7; the D is unclear. V was pared by 6 bases and J by 3 bases, with 9 bases between. The CDR3 extends over 12 amino acids. Germline V lookup: CDR1 MNHEY, CDR2 SVGEGT. The CDR3 bases are TGTGCCAGCAGGGATCGAAGCTACGAGCAGTACTTC. This encodes CASRDRSYEQYF.

In this sample, this clonotype turned up many times. This rearrangement joins TRBV7-3 to TRBJ2-1, with a weak D call TRBD2 (5 bases). The length of the CDR3 is 14 residues. Germline CDR1 SGHTA, CDR2 FQGTGA. Trimming shortened V by 5 bases and J by 0 bases, and 8 bases separated the two germline ends. The DNA of the CDR3 is TGTGCCAGCAGCCGGGGAAGCTCCTACAATGAGCAGTTCTTC. This codes for CASSRGSSYNEQFF.

This clonotype came up many times. The chain combines TRBV20-1 with TRBJ2-7, with TRBD1 as a possible D gene (6 bases). Trimming cost V 3 bases and J 0 bases, with 12 bases left between them. CDR1 and CDR2 from the germline V gene are DFQATT and SNEGSKA (reference sequence). The CDR3 length is 14 residues. This CDR3 reads CSARDSVFSYEQYF. CDR3 in DNA: TGCAGTGCTAGGGACAGCGTTTTCTCCTACGAGCAGTACTTC.

The V and J genes are TRBV21-1 and TRBJ2-3; the tabulated D call, TRBD1, remains unverified against the DNA. TRBV21-1 is termed a pseudogene. The CDR3 sequence is 12 residues long. The CDR3 spells CASRQGTDTQYF. The CDR3 DNA sequence: TGTGCCAGCCGACAGGGCACAGATACGCAGTATTTT.

This clonotype occurred many times. V usage is TRBV3-1 and J usage is TRBJ1-1; D remains unclear. V was shortened by 4 bases and J by 3 bases, with 12 bases between the two germline ends. Per the germline V gene, CDR1 is LGHDT and CDR2 is YNNKEL (reference sequence). The CDR3 is 14 amino acids. The CDR3 sequence is CASSPEAGDTEAFF. The CDR3 bases are TGTGCCAGCAGCCCCGAGGCTGGAGACACTGAAGCTTTCTTT. Drawing the rest from reference TRBV3-1 and TRBJ1-1, the complete variable domain is DTAVSQTPKYLVTQMGNDKSIKCEQNLGHDTMYWYKQDSKKFLKIMFSYNNKELIINETVPNRFSPKSPDKAHLNLHINSLELGDSAVYFCASSPEAGDTEAFFGQGTRLTVV.

This clonotype occurred many times. This chain uses TRBV28 with TRBJ1-2, with TRBD1 matching 7 bases. V shed 3 bases and J 4 bases; nucleotides not matched to a gene: 8. This CDR3 contains 15 residues. The germline gives CDR1 MDHEN, CDR2 SYDVKM. CDR3 nucleotides: TGTGCCAGCAGTTTTCAAGATCGGGACAGCTATGGCTACACCTTC. It encodes CASSFQDRDSYGYTF.

In this sample, this clonotype turned up many times. This chain connects TRBV7-9 to TRBJ1-6, with D perhaps TRBD1 (6 bases). Germline CDR1 reads SEHNR; CDR2 reads FQNEAQ (reference sequence). V lost 1 base to trimming and J lost 6 bases, with 19 bases between them. The CDR3 length is 18 residues. The CDR3 spells CASSLGTGGRSVNSPLHF. The CDR3 nucleotides read TGTGCCAGCAGCTTAGGAACGGGGGGGCGCTCGGTTAATTCACCCCTCCACTTT.

This clonotype was counted many times. The CDR3 sequence is CASSIPGTRRDTQYF. CDR3 DNA sequence: TGTGCCAGCAGTATTCCCGGGACGAGAAGAGATACGCAGTATTTT. The rearrangement links TRBV28 to TRBJ2-3, with D possibly being TRBD1 or TRBD2 (5 bases each). V was shortened by 5 bases and J by 5 bases, with 17 bases between the two germline ends. The germline CDR1 and CDR2 sequences are MDHEN and SYDVKM. The CDR3 loop spans 15 amino acids.

The rearrangement links TRBV28 to TRBJ1-1; D is undetermined. Looked up from germline, CDR1 is MDHEN and CDR2 is SYDVKM. This CDR3 region has 11 residues. Trimming cost V 7 bases and J 7 bases, with 10 bases left between them. As DNA, the CDR3 is TGTGCCAGCAAGAATTGGGGTGAAGCTTTCTTT. Encoded protein: CASKNWGEAFF.

The chain recombines TRBV7-9 with TRBJ2-2, with D perhaps TRBD1 or TRBD2 (5 bases each). This CDR3 contains 13 residues. V gave up 2 bases and J gave up 14 bases, with 15 bases separating them. In germline, CDR1 is SEHNR, CDR2 FQNEAQ (reference sequence). The CDR3: CASSLPHEGYLFF. CDR3 coding DNA: TGTGCCAGCAGCTTACCCCACGAGGGGTACCTGTTTTTT.

This clonotype was seen more than once but under ten times. The chain uses TRBV10-3 and TRBJ1-2, with 8 bases fitting TRBD1. The J segment lost 1 base and the V segment lost 7 bases, leaving 5 bases of the junction unmatched. This CDR3 spans 14 amino acids. The germline gives CDR1 ENHRY, CDR2 SYGVKD. The CDR3 region is CAINLGQDNYGYTF. CDR3 nucleotides: TGTGCCATCAACCTGGGACAGGATAACTATGGCTACACCTTC.

The chain uses TRBV6-5 and TRBJ1-5; TRBD1 matches 9 bases. Trimming removed 0 bases from V and 5 bases from J; junction bases left unmatched: 2. This CDR3 has 15 residues. The V gene's germline CDR1 is MNHEY and CDR2 SVGAGI. Here the CDR3 reads CASSYSGQGDQPQHF. The CDR3 coding sequence is TGTGCCAGCAGTTACTCGGGACAGGGAGATCAGCCCCAGCATTTT.